This entry lists 5 T cell receptor beta chains sequenced from one sample in a study of T cell repertoires in cytomegalovirus infection. TCRdb analysed the reads with MiXCR anew, one entry per CDR3 protein. In the table there are fewer than 200,000 distinct CDR3 sequences, around 15% of which are singletons. The sample comprised PBMCs. These receptors came from a human donor in good health (CMV status not recorded). Some clones in this sample may be carry-over from other donors' samples.

This chain joins TRBV7-9 and TRBJ2-7; a possible D gene is TRBD1 (5 bases). Trimming removed 4 bases from V and 1 base from J, with 20 bases in between. The CDR3 has 17 amino acids. Germline lookup yields CDR1 SEHNR and CDR2 FQNEAQ (reference sequence). The DNA for the CDR3 is TGTGCCAGCAGCTCACTGGGTCAGGGTCCAGCGTCCTACGAGCAGTACTTC. Translation: CASSSLGQGPASYEQYF.

This clonotype occurred many times. The genes are TRBV6-2 or TRBV6-3 and TRBJ1-2; D is undetermined. V was trimmed by 7 bases and J by 2 bases, leaving 14 bases between them. CDR3 length equals 14 residues. The germline CDR1 and CDR2 sequences are MNHEY and SVGEGT. This CDR3 reads CASTGDGFNYGYTF. Here the CDR3 DNA reads TGTGCCAGCACCGGAGACGGCTTCAACTATGGCTACACCTTC.

This clonotype was seen ten or more times. The rearrangement uses TRBV6-2 or TRBV6-3 and TRBJ1-5; maybe TRBD1 (5 bases). Germline loops: CDR1 MNHEY, CDR2 SVGEGT. Trimming took 6 bases from V and 2 from J, leaving 5 bases between them. The CDR3 has 12 amino acids. CDR3: CASRTGNQPQHF. CDR3 nucleotide sequence: TGTGCCAGCAGGACAGGCAATCAGCCCCAGCATTTT.

This chain joins TRBV4-1 and TRBJ1-1; TRBD1 matches at 8 bases. The CDR3 consists of 19 residues. Germline CDR1 is MGHRA and CDR2 is YSYEKL. Trimming cost V 2 bases and J 1 base; bases outside gene matches: 15. This CDR3 reads CASSQMGRGQRRENTEAFF. In DNA form, the CDR3 reads TGCGCCAGCAGCCAAATGGGCAGGGGGCAAAGGCGGGAGAACACTGAAGCTTTCTTT.

This chain connects TRBV25-1 to TRBJ2-7; D is undetermined. The V gene lost 8 bases and the J gene lost 2 bases, with 10 bases spanning the gap. Germline assignment: CDR1 MGHDK and CDR2 SYGVNS. This CDR3 contains 12 residues. CDR3 amino acids: CASGTQTYEQYF. CDR3 DNA: TGTGCCAGCGGAACACAGACCTACGAGCAGTACTTC.